The T cell receptor (beta chain) described here comes from a study of T cell responses to AZD1222 COVID-19 vaccine. Sequencing used immunoSEQ multiplex PCR; TCRdb keeps in-frame clones, though not all of them. Of nearly 35,000 clones in the sample, 78% were seen once. V dropped 3 bases and J dropped 2 bases, with 8 bases sitting between them. CDR1 SQVTM and CDR2 ANQGSEA come from the germline V gene. The CDR3 consists of 13 residues. Whole-study results and caveats: Only a handful of AZD1222 recipients, several in all, had baseline seropositivity. Most donors were white British, females outnumbered males, and clonal diversity was possibly underestimated. Within unmutated variant regions lay the reported targets of nearly half of spike-specific TCRs.

Worth noting for this clone: Its antigen is unidentified.

Analysis merged second doses at about 4 or about 12 weeks. Source: peripheral blood, taken 28 days after the second AZD1222 dose. The TCR was taken from an adult who received the AZD1222 COVID-19 vaccine. The chain combines TRBV29-1 with TRBJ2-1, with D perhaps TRBD2 (6 bases). CDR3 in amino acids: CSVEGGTYNEQFF. The CDR3 DNA reads TGCAGCGTTGAGGGCGGGACCTACAATGAGCAGTTCTTC.